One and the same sample provided the 18 T cell receptor beta chains below, sequenced in a study of cytomegalovirus exposure and HLA in healthy donors. Assay used: immunoSEQ multiplex PCR; TCRdb lists only in-frame clones, some missing. The table records 130,000 to 150,000 clones, approximately 88% of them present only once. Sequencing input: PBMCs. The receptors here all came from a man between 18 and 35 years old in good health and CMV-seropositive.

This chain joins TRBV14 and TRBJ1-5, with 9 bases aligning to TRBD1. Germline V gives CDR1 SGHDN, CDR2 FVKESK. The CDR3 is 13 amino acids. V dropped 4 bases and J dropped 7; count of bases not matched to a gene: 2. CDR3 nucleotides: TGTGCCAGCAGCCGGGACAGGGCGCAGCCCCAGCATTTT. This encodes CASSRDRAQPQHF.

The V gene is TRBV5-1, the J gene TRBJ2-7; 10 bases match TRBD2. This CDR3 contains 14 residues. Germline V gives CDR1 SGHRS, CDR2 YFSETQ. V was pared by 2 bases and J by 6 bases, with 5 bases of the junction left unmatched. DNA of the CDR3: TGCGCCAGCAGCTTCGGAGCGGGGGGGCTCGAGCAGTACTTC. It is translated as CASSFGAGGLEQYF.

This clone appeared once. The chain links TRBV4-2 to TRBJ2-1, with D maybe TRBD2 (5 bases). Germline loops: CDR1 LGHNA, CDR2 YNFKEQ. The CDR3 spans 15 residues. V lost 0 bases to trimming and J lost 9 bases, with 15 bases between them. CDR3 nucleotide sequence: TGTGCCAGCAGCCAAGATCGCGGTCTAGCTCGTGAGCAGTTCTTC. This sequence encodes CASSQDRGLAREQFF.

This clone was found many times. The chain couples TRBV4-2 to TRBJ2-5; 10 bases match TRBD2. V lost 1 base and J lost 3; bases outside the gene matches: 5. CDR3 length equals 16 residues. In germline, CDR1 is LGHNA, CDR2 YNFKEQ. This CDR3 reads CASSQGAGGPEETQYF. The CDR3 region has the DNA TGTGCCAGCAGCCAAGGAGCGGGGGGGCCAGAAGAGACCCAGTACTTC.

The chain couples TRBV5-1 to TRBJ2-1, with 16 bases lining up with TRBD2. The CDR3 spans 16 residues. V gave up 3 bases and J gave up 8 bases; unmatched junction bases: 5. Germline loops: CDR1 SGHRS, CDR2 YFSETQ. CDR3 DNA sequence: TGCGCCAGCAGCTCCGGGACTAGCGGGGGGGCCTATGAGCAGTTCTTC. Encoded protein: CASSSGTSGGAYEQFF.

This chain uses TRBV6-5 with TRBJ1-2; TRBD1 is a possible D gene (6 bases). Trimming pared 2 bases from V and 3 bases from J, leaving 7 bases between. The CDR3 length is 13 residues. Per the germline V gene, CDR1 is MNHEY and CDR2 is SVGAGI. CDR3 nucleotides: TGTGCCAGCAGTTACGGGGGCTACTATGGCTACACCTTC. This sequence encodes CASSYGGYYGYTF.

The chain carries TRBV5-5 and TRBJ2-1, with 10 bases identical to TRBD2. The CDR3 consists of 15 residues. CDR1 is SGHKS and CDR2 is YYEKEE in the germline V gene (reference sequence). The junction had 3 bases not matched to a gene; V was cut back by 2 bases and J by 4 bases. CDR3 protein: CASSFGSGGYNEQFF. The CDR3 DNA is TGTGCCAGCAGCTTTGGTAGCGGGGGGTACAATGAGCAGTTCTTC.

The V and J genes are TRBV4-1 and TRBJ2-6; 7 bases agree with TRBD2. The CDR3 is 16 residues long. Per germline, CDR1 MGHRA and CDR2 YSYEKL. Germline trimming cut 4 bases from V and 0 bases from J; bases unmatched to any gene: 3. As DNA, the CDR3 is TGCGCCAGCAGCCTCCCGGGGGGCTCTGGGGCCAACGTCCTGACTTTC. Translated, it gives CASSLPGGSGANVLTF.

Worth noting for this clone: This same CDR3 is encoded by further DNA sequences in the sample. This chain joins TRBV27 and TRBJ1-1; D gene unclear. The CDR3 runs to 13 residues. Deletions cut 0 bases from V and 1 base from J, with 3 bases between. Germline assignment: CDR1 MNHEY and CDR2 SMNVEV (reference sequence). As DNA, the CDR3 is TGTGCCAGCAGTTTATCCAGGAACACTGAAGCTTTCTTT. Its protein is CASSLSRNTEAFF.

The V gene is TRBV19, the J gene TRBJ1-2, with 8 bases matching TRBD1. The germline V gene has CDR1 LNHDA and CDR2 SQIVND (reference sequence). This CDR3 contains 14 residues. V was pared by 5 bases and J by 7 bases, with 9 bases of the junction left unmatched. The CDR3, as DNA: TGTGCCAGTAGTCCCGGACAGGGTCGGGCTGGCTACACCTTC. Translating it yields CASSPGQGRAGYTF.

The chain carries TRBV7-2 and TRBJ2-1; TRBD2 aligns across 9 bases. Germline loops: CDR1 SGHTA, CDR2 FQGNSA. This CDR3 has 16 amino acids. Losses at the gene ends were 4 bases for V and 2 bases for J; bases not matched to a gene: 6. The CDR3: CASSSSSGATYNEQFF. CDR3 in DNA: TGTGCCAGCAGCTCCTCTAGCGGGGCAACCTACAATGAGCAGTTCTTC.

The CDR3 here is CASSLDPSGGVSGTQYF. The CDR3 bases are TGTGCCAGCAGCTTGGACCCTAGCGGGGGGGTAAGCGGTACGCAGTATTTT. This chain connects TRBV5-4 to TRBJ2-3; TRBD2 aligns across 12 bases. Looked up from germline, CDR1 is SGHNT and CDR2 is YYREEE (reference sequence). V shed 0 bases and J 8 bases; nucleotides not matched to a gene: 10. The CDR3 sequence is 17 residues long.

The chain links TRBV29-1 to TRBJ2-7; D call uncertain. Germline CDR1 SQVTM, CDR2 ANQGSEA. The CDR3 covers 12 residues. Between the trimmed V and J ends, which lost 4 bases and 9 bases, there was a span of 16 bases. The CDR3 spells CSVVPSPAGQYF. CDR3 nucleotides: TGCAGCGTTGTCCCCTCCCCGGCAGGGCAGTACTTC.

J is TRBJ2-7 and V is TRBV7-9; D possibly corresponds to TRBD1 (5 bases). Germline-derived CDR1 and CDR2 are SEHNR and FQNEAQ (reference sequence). The CDR3 extends over 17 amino acids. V lost 5 bases and J 1 base, leaving 21 bases between the germline ends. The CDR3 loop is CASSPKGHRQGSYEQYF. Here the CDR3 DNA reads TGTGCCAGCAGCCCTAAGGGTCATCGGCAGGGTTCCTACGAGCAGTACTTC. The whole variable domain, remainder taken from reference TRBV7-9 and TRBJ2-7, is DTGVSQNPRHKITKRGQNVTFRCDPISEHNRLYWYRQTLGQGPEFLTYFQNEAQLEKSRLLSDRFSAERPKGSFSTLEIQRTEQGDSAMYLCASSPKGHRQGSYEQYFGPGTRLTVT.

CDR3 region: CASSVQGVNTEAFF. The CDR3 nucleotides read TGTGCCAGCAGTGTCCAGGGGGTTAACACTGAAGCTTTCTTT. The chain recombines TRBV2 with TRBJ1-1, with 7 bases fitting TRBD1. From germline, CDR1 is SNHLY and CDR2 FYNNEI. J gave up 2 bases and V 4 bases, and 4 bases lay outside the gene matches. The CDR3 is 14 residues long.

The CDR3 nucleotides are TGTGCCAGCACCTTTTCACAGGGAACCTACGAGCAGTACTTC. This sequence encodes CASTFSQGTYEQYF. The chain links TRBV6-6 to TRBJ2-7; D perhaps matches TRBD1 (6 bases). Between the trimmed V and J ends, which lost 7 bases and 2 bases, there was a span of 15 bases. This CDR3 region has 14 residues. Germline loops: CDR1 MNHNY, CDR2 SVGAGI (reference sequence).

The J gene is TRBJ2-7, the V gene TRBV7-9; the D gene is possibly TRBD1 (6 bases). V was pared by 4 bases and J by 2 bases, with 15 bases between. Looked up from germline, CDR1 is SEHNR and CDR2 is FQNEAQ (reference sequence). The CDR3 has 15 residues. In DNA form, the CDR3 reads TGTGCCAGCAGCTCTACAGGGATTAGGACCTACGAGCAGTACTTC. The encoded protein is CASSSTGIRTYEQYF.

As DNA, the CDR3 is TGTGCCAGCAGTGATGAGGCGAACACTGAAGCTTTCTTT. Protein: CASSDEANTEAFF. V is TRBV2 and J is TRBJ1-1; D not resolved. V was cut by 3 bases and J by 1 base, with 6 bases left in between. In germline, CDR1 is SNHLY, CDR2 FYNNEI. This CDR3 region has 13 residues.